The 17 T cell receptor beta chains given below trace back to one sample, sequenced in a study of blood T cell repertoires in COVID-19. Sequencing used immunoSEQ multiplex PCR; TCRdb keeps in-frame clones, though not all of them. The sample has about 140,000 clones, 75% to 90% seen once. Sequenced: peripheral blood. The receptors stem from a woman at least 80 years old with acute or convalescent COVID-19.

This clone was seen a single time. The chain has TRBV27 and TRBJ1-2, with D possibly TRBD1 on 6 matching bases. From germline, CDR1 is MNHEY and CDR2 SMNVEV (reference sequence). This CDR3 is built from 16 residues. Trimming shortened V by 6 bases and J by 0 bases, and 17 bases separated the two germline ends. CDR3 nucleotide sequence: TGTGCCAGCAGCACCTACGAGGGGGGGGCTAACTATGGCTACACCTTC. Encoded protein: CASSTYEGGANYGYTF.

V and J are TRBV5-1 and TRBJ2-7; D is unclear. Per germline, CDR1 SGHRS and CDR2 YFSETQ. The V end was cut by 7 bases, the J end by 9 bases, with 20 bases between. The length of the CDR3 is 13 residues. For the CDR3, the DNA is TGCGCCAGCTCCCCTGGTCCCCAAGCCTGGCAGTACTTC. Protein sequence: CASSPGPQAWQYF.

In its sample, this clone was seen once. The CDR3 loop reads CASRSYGYTF. Here the CDR3 DNA reads TGTGCCAGCAGATCTTATGGCTACACCTTC. The chain employs TRBV21-1 and TRBJ1-2. TRBV21-1 is deemed a pseudogene. The CDR3 spans 10 residues.

This clone turned up a few times. The chain joins TRBV18 to TRBJ2-1, with TRBD2 matching 9 bases. V dropped 1 base and J dropped 5; count of bases not matched to a gene: 6. Germline V lookup: CDR1 KGHSH, CDR2 LQKENI. The length of the CDR3 is 16 residues. The CDR3 loop reads CASSPRVSGSDNEQFF. For the CDR3, the DNA is TGTGCCAGCTCACCACGTGTTAGCGGGAGTGACAATGAGCAGTTCTTC.

The CDR3 coding sequence is TGTGCCAGCAGTTTACAGGGGGACGGCGAGCAGTACTTC. Translated, it gives CASSLQGDGEQYF. This chain connects TRBV27 to TRBJ2-7; 7 nucleotides match TRBD1. The CDR3 has 13 amino acids. V was clipped by 2 bases and J by 6 bases; unmatched bases: 4. CDR1 and CDR2 (germline): MNHEY, SMNVEV (reference sequence).

The CDR3 here is CSARNRVTQYF. CDR3 in DNA: TGCAGTGCTAGAAACAGGGTCACGCAGTATTTT. This rearrangement joins TRBV20-1 to TRBJ2-3, with a tentative D call TRBD1 (6 bases). CDR1 is DFQATT, CDR2 SNEGSKA, per germline (reference sequence). The CDR3 is 11 residues long. Trimming pared 2 bases from V and 9 bases from J, leaving 9 bases between.

This rearrangement joins TRBV5-5 to TRBJ2-1; TRBD2 matches at 8 bases. Germline V gene data show CDR1 as SGHKS and CDR2 as YYEKEE (reference sequence). CDR3 length: 14 amino acids. V shed 7 bases, J shed 4 bases, and the junction held 7 bases outside the gene matches. The CDR3 sequence is CASLVAGGYNEQFF. The CDR3 nucleotides read TGTGCCAGCCTAGTGGCGGGGGGATACAATGAGCAGTTCTTC.

The gene calls are TRBV19 and TRBJ2-3; 12 bases are shared with TRBD2. This CDR3 is 18 amino acids long. Germline V CDR1 and CDR2: LNHDA, SQIVND (reference sequence). J lost 0 bases, V lost 4 bases, and 8 bases had no gene match. In DNA form, the CDR3 reads TGTGCCAGTAGTAGAAGACTAGCGGGAGATGCGAGCACAGATACGCAGTATTTT. This codes for CASSRRLAGDASTDTQYF.

The rearrangement uses TRBV18 and TRBJ2-5; D uncertain. Germline V gene data show CDR1 as KGHSH and CDR2 as LQKENI. V was cut by 4 bases and J by 5 bases, with 11 bases left in between. The CDR3 has 13 amino acids. CDR3 loop: CASSRSERETQYF. The DNA for the CDR3 is TGTGCCAGCTCACGATCCGAACGGGAGACCCAGTACTTC.

The chain links TRBV5-5 to TRBJ2-7, with 7 bases matching TRBD2. The germline gives CDR1 SGHKS, CDR2 YYEKEE (reference sequence). V lost 0 bases to trimming and J lost 5 bases; unmatched junction nucleotides: 11. This CDR3 is 16 amino acids long. CDR3 sequence: CASSLVKGGGGDEQYF. Written as DNA, the CDR3 is TGTGCCAGCAGCTTGGTCAAGGGTGGCGGGGGAGACGAGCAGTACTTC.

J is TRBJ1-2 and V is TRBV9, with TRBD1 identical over 8 bases. The germline V gene has CDR1 SGDLS and CDR2 YYNGEE. The CDR3 is 15 amino acids. V lost 4 bases, J lost 0 bases, and 5 bases stayed unmatched. The CDR3 DNA sequence: TGTGCCAGCAGCTGGGGGACAGGCACTAACTATGGCTACACCTTC. Amino acids: CASSWGTGTNYGYTF.

V gene TRBV6-6 combines with J gene TRBJ1-2; D not resolved. The V end was cut by 4 bases, the J end by 8 bases, with 14 bases between. Germline V CDR1 and CDR2: MNHNY, SVGAGI (reference sequence). The CDR3 is 13 residues long. The CDR3 DNA reads as TGTGCCAGCAGTTCTAGCAAGTCCAGGGGCTACACCTTC. The encoded protein is CASSSSKSRGYTF.

The chain joins TRBV7-9 to TRBJ2-1; no clear D. Germline assignment: CDR1 SEHNR and CDR2 FQNEAQ (reference sequence). Trimming removed 5 bases at V and 7 bases at J, with 18 bases between. This CDR3 is 15 amino acids long. In DNA, the CDR3 is TGTGCCAGCAGCGCGCGGTCCGGTGGCGAAAATGAGCAGTTCTTC. Its protein product is CASSARSGGENEQFF. Drawing the rest from reference TRBV7-9 and TRBJ2-1, the complete variable domain is DTGVSQNPRHKITKRGQNVTFRCDPISEHNRLYWYRQTLGQGPEFLTYFQNEAQLEKSRLLSDRFSAERPKGSFSTLEIQRTEQGDSAMYLCASSARSGGENEQFFGPGTRLTVL.

The J gene is TRBJ1-3, the V gene TRBV2; D gene uncertain. Germline V gives CDR1 SNHLY, CDR2 FYNNEI. Between the trimmed V and J ends, which lost 1 base and 2 bases, there was a span of 6 bases. CDR3 length: 14 amino acids. The chain's CDR3 is CASSEGTPGNTIYF. As DNA, the CDR3 is TGTGCCAGCAGTGAAGGGACTCCTGGAAACACCATATATTTT.

The CDR3 DNA sequence: TGTGCCAGCAGTCCGGACTTGGGACTAGCAGGACAAGAGACCCAGTACTTC. Protein sequence: CASSPDLGLAGQETQYF. The J gene is TRBJ2-5, the V gene TRBV6-6, with 9 bases matching TRBD2. The CDR3 length is 17 residues. CDR1 MNHNY and CDR2 SVGAGI come from the germline V gene (reference sequence). Trimming cost V 5 bases and J 2 bases; bases outside gene matches: 12.

The chain recombines TRBV7-3 with TRBJ2-2; 10 positions match TRBD2. CDR3 length equals 17 residues. CDR1 and CDR2 from the germline V gene are SGHTA and FQGTGA. The ends lost 4 bases at V and 2 bases at J; junction bases unmatched: 7. CDR3 region: CASSSPSGGANTGELFF. CDR3 DNA sequence: TGTGCCAGCAGCTCCCCTAGCGGGGGAGCCAACACCGGGGAGCTGTTTTTT.

The chain has TRBV9 and TRBJ1-2; unclear D gene. V lost 0 bases and J lost 2, with 5 bases in between. The CDR3 sequence is 13 residues long. Germline CDR1 SGDLS, CDR2 YYNGEE. DNA of the CDR3: TGTGCCAGCAGCGTAGCTCCCAACTATGGCTACACCTTC. It is translated as CASSVAPNYGYTF.